These T cell receptor beta chains were read from a single sample in a study of blood T cells in healthy people across ages. TCRdb analysed the 5' RACE reads with MiXCR anew, one entry per CDR3 protein. The sample includes 850,000 to 1,000,000 distinct CDR3 sequences, 51% of them seen just once. The sequencing sample was made of blood. The source is a woman in her sixties in good health. Each CDR3 is given with its conserved first and last residue. A D gene is named only where the DNA matches it firmly. Some rows mark clone size as missing; the rest say once, few, many or name a class of expanded clone.

clone_size,v_call,d_call,j_call,cdr3_nt,cdr3_aa
few,TRBV20-1,TRBD2,TRBJ2-5,TGCAGTGCTTCAACTAGCGGGATGGAGACCCAGTACTTC,CSASTSGMETQYF
few,TRBV5-1,-,TRBJ1-2,TGCGCCAGCGGAGAGTTCTATGGCTACACCTTC,CASGEFYGYTF
few,TRBV10-3,TRBD1,TRBJ2-1,TGTGCCATCAGAGAAGAGTCGGGACAGGGGAGGAATGAGCAGTTCTTC,CAIREESGQGRNEQFF
-,TRBV20-1,-,TRBJ1-6,TGCAGTGCTTCCCTCCCGGGCCCTAGCTCCTATAATTCACCCCTCCACTTT,CSASLPGPSSYNSPLHF
-,TRBV5-1,TRBD2,TRBJ2-1,TGCGCCAGCAGCTTGCTGACTAGCGGGAGTTACAATGAGCAGTTCTTC,CASSLLTSGSYNEQFF
-,TRBV4-1,-,TRBJ1-1,TGCGCCAGCAGCCCAGGGTGGACGAACACTGAAGCTTTCTTT,CASSPGWTNTEAFF
-,TRBV4-2,TRBD1,TRBJ2-5,TGTGCCAGCAGCCTAGGGGAGGGGACAGGGGTCTCAGAGACCCAGTACTTC,CASSLGEGTGVSETQYF
-,TRBV4-1,-,TRBJ2-7,TGCGCCAGCAGCCAACCTAGCTACGAGCAGTACTTC,CASSQPSYEQYF
-,TRBV15,TRBD2,TRBJ2-5,TGTGCCACCAGCAGGGAGATCGGGAGGGAGACCCAGTACTTC,CATSREIGRETQYF
few,TRBV3-1,TRBD1,TRBJ1-2,TGTGCCAGCAGCGAGGGACAGGGTGCAGGCTATGGCTACACCTTC,CASSEGQGAGYGYTF
-,TRBV4-1,TRBD2,TRBJ2-7,TGCGCCAGCAGCCAAGGACCTCATCGGCTAGCGGTCGCCTACGAGCAGTACTTC,CASSQGPHRLAVAYEQYF
-,TRBV20-1,-,TRBJ2-7,TGCAGTTTTCAAGAGGTGTGGGGGGCCGACGAGCAGTACTTC,CSFQEVWGADEQYF
few,TRBV6-6,-,TRBJ2-3,TGTGCCAGCAATGGCGGCAACACAGATACGCAGTATTTT,CASNGGNTDTQYF
-,TRBV7-2,TRBD1,TRBJ1-2,TGTGCCAGCAGCTCCCCGGGACAGACCTATGGCTACACCTTC,CASSSPGQTYGYTF
-,TRBV5-6,-,TRBJ2-7,TGTGCCAGCGGCTTGGTAGGACGCTACTACGAGCAGTACTTC,CASGLVGRYYEQYF
-,TRBV11-2,-,TRBJ2-7,TGTGCCAGCAGCTTAGAGCCCAAACCCTACGAGCAGTACTTC,CASSLEPKPYEQYF
-,TRBV7-8,-,TRBJ2-3,TGTGCCAGCAGCTTAGAAGGGCAAGGGCAGGGGCAGTATTTT,CASSLEGQGQGQYF
-,TRBV25-1,-,TRBJ2-3,TGTGCCAGCAGTGAATTCCCCGATACGCAGTATTTT,CASSEFPDTQYF
-,TRBV7-3,TRBD2,TRBJ2-3,TGTGCCAGCAGCTTAGTGGGGGGGGGCACAGATACGCAGTATTTT,CASSLVGGGTDTQYF
-,TRBV10-3,-,TRBJ2-3,TGTGCCACCGCCGATACTAGCACAGATACGCAGTATTTT,CATADTSTDTQYF
-,TRBV29-1,TRBD1,TRBJ1-1,TGCAGCGTAGGACAGGCATCCACTGAAGCTTTCTTT,CSVGQASTEAFF
-,TRBV7-8,-,TRBJ2-1,TGTGCCAGCAGCTACAGGATCTACAATGAGCAGTTCTTC,CASSYRIYNEQFF
-,TRBV20-1,TRBD1,TRBJ1-6,TGCAGTGCAACGCCGGGACAGGGTGTTTCACCCCTCCACTTT,CSATPGQGVSPLHF
few,TRBV12-3/TRBV12-4,-,TRBJ2-7,TGTGCCAGCAGTTGGACAGCCTCCTACGAGCAGTACTTC,CASSWTASYEQYF
-,TRBV20-1,-,TRBJ2-1,TGCAGTGTCCCGGGACTTAGCTCCTACAATGAGCAGTTCTTC,CSVPGLSSYNEQFF
-,TRBV5-4,TRBD1,TRBJ2-4,TGTGCCAGCAGCCCGGACAGGTCCAGCATTCAGTACTTC,CASSPDRSSIQYF
-,TRBV18,-,TRBJ1-2,TGTGCCAGCTCACCAGCGGGAGGACAGACCAACTATGGCTACACCTTC,CASSPAGGQTNYGYTF
-,TRBV20-1,-,TRBJ2-7,TGCAGTGCCCCAAAAGAGAGGGCTGGCTCCTACGAGCAGTACTTC,CSAPKERAGSYEQYF
-,TRBV20-1,-,TRBJ1-1,TGCAGTGCTAGAGCTTCAGGGCCCAAAGCTTTCTTT,CSARASGPKAFF
-,TRBV18,-,TRBJ2-7,TGTGCCAGCTCACGCATAGGGACAAAAGAGCAGTACTTC,CASSRIGTKEQYF
once,TRBV24-1,-,TRBJ2-2,TGTGCCACCAGTGCAATAGGGCGGACCGGGGAGCTGTTTTTT,CATSAIGRTGELFF
-,TRBV4-1,-,TRBJ2-1,TGCGCCAGCAGCCAAGGGAGAGTTGGCAGGGTGGGCAATGAGCAGTTCTTC,CASSQGRVGRVGNEQFF
-,TRBV25-1,-,TRBJ1-2,TGTGCCAGCAGTCCTCCCACAGCCTATGGCTACACCTTC,CASSPPTAYGYTF
-,TRBV7-2,TRBD2,TRBJ2-6,TGTGCCAGCAGCGGAGGACTAGCGGGAAGTGGGGCCAACGTCCTGACTTTC,CASSGGLAGSGANVLTF
once,TRBV5-1,TRBD1,TRBJ2-6,TGCGCCAGCAGTCCTCAGGGGGCTTCTGGGGCCAACGTCCTGACTTTC,CASSPQGASGANVLTF
-,TRBV14,-,TRBJ1-6,TGTGCCAGCAGCCAGGGTTGTACCCTCCACTTT,CASSQGCTLHF
-,TRBV7-9,-,TRBJ2-3,TGTGCCAGCAGCGTAAGCAAGGGCACAGATACGCAGTATTTT,CASSVSKGTDTQYF
-,TRBV29-1,TRBD1,TRBJ1-1,TGCAGCGCCCGGGGCCAGGGGGCTGGTCGCACTGAAGCTTTCTTT,CSARGQGAGRTEAFF
few,TRBV10-3,-,TRBJ1-5,TGTGCCATCACCGGGACCGAGAATCAGCCCCAGCATTTT,CAITGTENQPQHF
once,TRBV6-1,TRBD2,TRBJ2-1,TGTGCCAGCAGTGGGGGGGGACTTAGCAATGAGCAGTTCTTC,CASSGGGLSNEQFF
few,TRBV10-3,-,TRBJ2-7,TGTGCCATCCCCCAGGAAGGGGGTTACGAGCAGTACTTC,CAIPQEGGYEQYF
few,TRBV9,-,TRBJ2-1,TGTGCCAGCAGCGTAGGCGGCCCTCTCGATGAGCAGTTCTTC,CASSVGGPLDEQFF
-,TRBV6-5,-,TRBJ1-1,TGTGCCAGCAGTTACCCTGAGAAGGGGGGTGTAAGGAACACTGAAGCTTTCTTT,CASSYPEKGGVRNTEAFF
-,TRBV28,-,TRBJ2-1,TGTGCCAGCAGTTTCCCCCACAGGGTTTCAGATTCGCAGTTCTTC,CASSFPHRVSDSQFF
few,TRBV4-1,-,TRBJ2-1,TGCGCCAGCAGCCAATTTCTGAGCTCCTACAATGAGCAGTTCTTC,CASSQFLSSYNEQFF
-,TRBV11-1,-,TRBJ1-6,TGTGCCAGCAGCCTGAACCCGGGATATGACTCTTCACCCCTCCACTTT,CASSLNPGYDSSPLHF
-,TRBV7-8,-,TRBJ1-4,TGTGCCAGCAGCCCTCGGGGGCGGGAAACTAATGAAAAACTGTTTTTT,CASSPRGRETNEKLFF
-,TRBV14,-,TRBJ2-3,TGTGCCAGCAGCCAAGGTTTCAGGGGGGCAGATACGCAGTATTTT,CASSQGFRGADTQYF
few,TRBV7-2,-,TRBJ2-7,TGTGCCAGCAGCTTAGGGGCAGGGCTCGAGCAGTACTTC,CASSLGAGLEQYF
-,TRBV7-2,TRBD2,TRBJ2-1,TGTGCCAGCAGCTCCCGGACTAGCGGGAGTATGGATGAGCAGTTCTTC,CASSSRTSGSMDEQFF
few,TRBV2,-,TRBJ2-7,TGTGCCAGCTCTAGGGCTCCGAGAGCCTACGAGCAGTACTTC,CASSRAPRAYEQYF
few,TRBV15,-,TRBJ2-3,TGTGCCATCGGGGGAGAAGTGGGAGATACGCAGTATTTT,CAIGGEVGDTQYF
-,TRBV30,TRBD1,TRBJ1-2,TGTGCCTGGAGTCCATGGACAGGCTTCTATGGCTACACCTTC,CAWSPWTGFYGYTF
-,TRBV6-5,TRBD1,TRBJ2-7,TGTGCCAGCAGGCAAAATTTCGGACAGGGTTACGAGCAGTACTTC,CASRQNFGQGYEQYF
-,TRBV27,-,TRBJ1-5,TGTGCCAGCAGGAGCAGGGTGGGCAATCAGCCCCAGCATTTT,CASRSRVGNQPQHF